This T cell receptor (beta chain) appears in the sequencing data of a study of human T cells and chemical hapten exposure. Across the study: In the approximately 24-week study, patients were dosed weekly with diphenylcyclopropenone on the scalp throughout. Small pooled library volume differences mainly caused per-sample TCR yield variation. Study-wide results and caveats: Sensitizing to DPC left TCRs with a frequency above 1 in 1000 unaltered. Correlating positively with patch test score were the PT1 expanded TCR counts.

One entry per CDR3 protein results from TCRdb running MiXCR on the RACE reads. The data contain about 380,000 distinct CDR3 sequences, around 6% of them singletons. Time point defined: patch test 2, 6 weeks after DPC sensitization. Described treatment: therapeutic diphenylcyclopropenone sensitization with weekly scalp DPC. Germline loops: CDR1 MNHEY, CDR2 SVGEGT. There are 16 residues in the CDR3. Trimming removed 2 bases at V and 3 bases at J, with 13 bases between. This clonotype was observed at least ten times. Its antigen remains unknown. The chain links TRBV6-2 or TRBV6-3 to TRBJ2-2; D is ambiguous. The sequences come from whole blood, collected in connection with sensitization to the hapten diphenylcyclopropenone (DPC). The sequence came from a woman aged 18-29 years with alopecia areata. Some clones in this sample may be carry-over from other donors' samples. The CDR3 region is CASSYGWAGYTGELFF. In nucleotides, the CDR3 is TGTGCCAGCAGTTACGGGTGGGCAGGATACACCGGGGAGCTGTTTTTT.